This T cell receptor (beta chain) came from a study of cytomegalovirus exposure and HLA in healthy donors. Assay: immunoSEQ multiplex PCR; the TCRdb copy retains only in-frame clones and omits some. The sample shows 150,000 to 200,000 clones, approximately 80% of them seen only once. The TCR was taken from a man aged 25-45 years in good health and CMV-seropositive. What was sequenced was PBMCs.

The CDR3 DNA follows: TGTGCCACAAAGGCGGGTGGCCAGCCCCAGCATTTT. Its translation: CATKAGGQPQHF. This chain links TRBV11-2 with TRBJ1-5; D uncertain. Between the trimmed V and J ends, which lost 10 bases and 7 bases, there was a span of 14 bases. The CDR3 contains 12 residues. Germline V gene data show CDR1 as SGHAT and CDR2 as FQNNGV. Drawing the rest from reference TRBV11-2 and TRBJ1-5, the complete variable domain is EAGVAQSPRYKIIEKRQSVAFWCNPISGHATLYWYQQILGQGPKLLIQFQNNGVVDDSQLPKDRFSAERLKGVDSTLKIQPAKLEDSAVYLCATKAGGQPQHFGDGTRLSIL.